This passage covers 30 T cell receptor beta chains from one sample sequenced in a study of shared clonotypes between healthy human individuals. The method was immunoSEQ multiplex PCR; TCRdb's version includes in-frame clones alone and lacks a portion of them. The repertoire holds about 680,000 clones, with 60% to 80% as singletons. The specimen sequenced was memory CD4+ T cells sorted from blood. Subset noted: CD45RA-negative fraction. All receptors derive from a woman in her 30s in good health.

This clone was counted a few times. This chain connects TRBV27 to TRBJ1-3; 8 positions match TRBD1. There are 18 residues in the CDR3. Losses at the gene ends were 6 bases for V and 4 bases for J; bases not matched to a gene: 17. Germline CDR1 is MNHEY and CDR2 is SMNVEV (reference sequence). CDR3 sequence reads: CASSLQGPGGPSGNTIYF. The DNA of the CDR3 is TGTGCCAGCAGCCTCCAGGGGCCAGGGGGCCCTAGCGGAAACACCATATATTTT.

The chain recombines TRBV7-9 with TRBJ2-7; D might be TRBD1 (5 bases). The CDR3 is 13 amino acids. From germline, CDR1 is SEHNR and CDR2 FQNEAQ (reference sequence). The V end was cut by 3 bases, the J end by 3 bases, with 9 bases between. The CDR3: CASSLAGNYEQYF. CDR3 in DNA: TGTGCCAGCAGCTTGGCAGGGAACTACGAGCAGTACTTC.

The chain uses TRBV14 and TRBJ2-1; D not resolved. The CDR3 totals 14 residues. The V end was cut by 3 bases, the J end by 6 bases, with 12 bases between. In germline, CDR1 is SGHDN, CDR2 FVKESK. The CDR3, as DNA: TGTGCCAGCAGCCAGATAATTTCTAGCAATGAGCAGTTCTTC. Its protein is CASSQIISSNEQFF.

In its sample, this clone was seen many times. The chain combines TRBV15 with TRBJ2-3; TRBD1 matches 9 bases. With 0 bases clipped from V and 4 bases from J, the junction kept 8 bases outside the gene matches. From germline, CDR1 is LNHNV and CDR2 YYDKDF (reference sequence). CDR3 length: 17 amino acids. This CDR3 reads CATSRDLVGQGSDTQYF. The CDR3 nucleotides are TGTGCCACCAGCAGAGATTTGGTGGGACAGGGTTCAGATACGCAGTATTTT.

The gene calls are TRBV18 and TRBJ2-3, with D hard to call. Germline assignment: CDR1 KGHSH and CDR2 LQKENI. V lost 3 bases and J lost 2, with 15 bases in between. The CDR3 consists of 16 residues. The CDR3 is CASSPELYSFTDTQYF. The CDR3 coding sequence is TGTGCCAGCTCACCGGAGCTCTATTCCTTCACAGATACGCAGTATTTT.

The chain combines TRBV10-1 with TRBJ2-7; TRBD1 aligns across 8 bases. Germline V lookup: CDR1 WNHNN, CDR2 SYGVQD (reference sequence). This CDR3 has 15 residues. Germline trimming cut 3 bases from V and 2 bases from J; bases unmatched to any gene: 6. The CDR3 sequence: CASSDIQGEAYEQYF. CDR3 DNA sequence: TGCGCCAGCAGTGACATACAGGGGGAAGCCTACGAGCAGTACTTC.

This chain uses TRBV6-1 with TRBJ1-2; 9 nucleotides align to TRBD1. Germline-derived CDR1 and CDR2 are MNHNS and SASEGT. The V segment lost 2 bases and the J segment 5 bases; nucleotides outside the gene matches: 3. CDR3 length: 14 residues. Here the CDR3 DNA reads TGTGCCAGCAGTGAAAGACAGGGGGGGTATGGCTACACCTTC. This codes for CASSERQGGYGYTF.

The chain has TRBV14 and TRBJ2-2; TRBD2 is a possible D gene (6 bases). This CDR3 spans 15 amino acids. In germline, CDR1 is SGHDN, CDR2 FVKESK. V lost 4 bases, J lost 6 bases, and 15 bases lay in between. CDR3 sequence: CASSRPRAGPGELFF. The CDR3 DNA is TGTGCCAGCAGCCGTCCCCGGGCGGGGCCCGGGGAGCTGTTTTTT.

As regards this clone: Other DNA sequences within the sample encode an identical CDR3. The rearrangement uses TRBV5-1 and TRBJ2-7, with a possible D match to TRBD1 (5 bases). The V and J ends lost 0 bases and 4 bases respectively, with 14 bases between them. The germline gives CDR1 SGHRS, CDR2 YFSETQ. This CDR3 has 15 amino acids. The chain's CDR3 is CASSLGDRDLYEQYF. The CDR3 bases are TGCGCCAGCAGCTTGGGCGACAGAGACCTTTACGAGCAGTACTTC.

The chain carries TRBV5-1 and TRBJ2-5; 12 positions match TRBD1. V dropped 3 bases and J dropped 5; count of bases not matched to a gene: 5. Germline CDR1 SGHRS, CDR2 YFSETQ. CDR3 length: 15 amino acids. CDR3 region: CASSWGQGARETQYF. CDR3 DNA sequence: TGCGCCAGCAGCTGGGGACAGGGGGCGCGTGAGACCCAGTACTTC.

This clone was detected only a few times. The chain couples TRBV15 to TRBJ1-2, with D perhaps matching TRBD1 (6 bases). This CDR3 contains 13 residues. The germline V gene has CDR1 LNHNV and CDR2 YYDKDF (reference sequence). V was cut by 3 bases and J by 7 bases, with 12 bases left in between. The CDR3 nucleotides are TGTGCCACCAGCAGCACAGGGTGGGGTGGCTACACCTTC. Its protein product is CATSSTGWGGYTF.

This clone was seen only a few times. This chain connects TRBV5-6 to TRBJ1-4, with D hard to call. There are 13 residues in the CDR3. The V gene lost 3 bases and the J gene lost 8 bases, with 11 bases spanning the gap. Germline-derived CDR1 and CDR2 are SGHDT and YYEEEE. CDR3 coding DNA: TGTGCCAGCAGCTCGGACGATACGGAAAAACTGTTTTTT. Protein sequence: CASSSDDTEKLFF.

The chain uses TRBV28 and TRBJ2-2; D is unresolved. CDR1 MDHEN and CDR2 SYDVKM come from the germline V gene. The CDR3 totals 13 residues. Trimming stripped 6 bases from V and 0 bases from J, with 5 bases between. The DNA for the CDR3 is TGTGCCAGCAGGGTCCCGAACACCGGGGAGCTGTTTTTT. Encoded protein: CASRVPNTGELFF.

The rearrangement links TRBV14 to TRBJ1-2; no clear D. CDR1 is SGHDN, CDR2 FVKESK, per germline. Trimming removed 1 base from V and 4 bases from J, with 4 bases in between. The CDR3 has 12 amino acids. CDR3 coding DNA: TGTGCCAGCAGCCAAGCAGGCTATGGCTACACCTTC. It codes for CASSQAGYGYTF.

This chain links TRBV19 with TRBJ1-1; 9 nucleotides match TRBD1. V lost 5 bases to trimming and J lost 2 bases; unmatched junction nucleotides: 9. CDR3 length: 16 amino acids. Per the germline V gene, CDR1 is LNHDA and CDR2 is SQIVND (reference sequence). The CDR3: CASSAADRGANTEAFF. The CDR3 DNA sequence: TGTGCCAGTAGTGCAGCGGACAGGGGAGCCAACACTGAAGCTTTCTTT.

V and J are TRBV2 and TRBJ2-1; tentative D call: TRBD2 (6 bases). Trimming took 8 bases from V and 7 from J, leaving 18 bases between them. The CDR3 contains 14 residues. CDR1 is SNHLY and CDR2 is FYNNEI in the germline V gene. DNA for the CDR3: TGTGCCAGCGCTGGGACTTCACGACAGAATGAGCAGTTCTTC. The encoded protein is CASAGTSRQNEQFF. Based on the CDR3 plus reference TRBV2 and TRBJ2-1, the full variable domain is EPEVTQTPSHQVTQMGQEVILRCVPISNHLYFYWYRQILGQKVEFLVSFYNNEISEKSEIFDDQFSVERPDGSNFTLKIRSTKLEDSAMYFCASAGTSRQNEQFFGPGTRLTVL.

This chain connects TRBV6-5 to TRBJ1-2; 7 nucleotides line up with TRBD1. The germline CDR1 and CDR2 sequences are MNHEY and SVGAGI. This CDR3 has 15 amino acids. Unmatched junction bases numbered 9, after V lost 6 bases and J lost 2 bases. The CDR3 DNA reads TGTGCCAGCAGACCGCTGACAGGGACCAACTATGGCTACACCTTC. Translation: CASRPLTGTNYGYTF.

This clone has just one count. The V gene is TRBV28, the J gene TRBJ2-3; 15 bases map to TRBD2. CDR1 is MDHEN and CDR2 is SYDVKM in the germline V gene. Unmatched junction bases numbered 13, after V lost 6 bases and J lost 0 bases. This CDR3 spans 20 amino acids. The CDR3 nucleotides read TGTGCCAGCAGAAGCCCGGCCGGGACTAGCGGGAGGACTAGCACAGATACGCAGTATTTT. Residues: CASRSPAGTSGRTSTDTQYF.

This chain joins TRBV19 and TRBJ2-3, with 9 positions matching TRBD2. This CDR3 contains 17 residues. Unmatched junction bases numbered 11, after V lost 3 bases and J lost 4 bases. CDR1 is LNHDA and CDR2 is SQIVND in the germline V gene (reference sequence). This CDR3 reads CASSIIEASGIPDTQYF. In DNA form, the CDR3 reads TGTGCCAGTAGTATTATAGAGGCTAGCGGGATTCCAGATACGCAGTATTTT.

The CDR3 protein is CASGVGTYNEQFF. CDR3 nucleotides: TGTGCCTCGGGCGTCGGTACCTACAATGAGCAGTTCTTC. The chain has TRBV2 and TRBJ2-1; no firm D call. The CDR3 consists of 13 residues. Trimming removed 11 bases from V and 2 bases from J, with 13 bases in between. Germline CDR1 reads SNHLY; CDR2 reads FYNNEI. The variable domain in full, with the rest retrieved from reference TRBV2 and TRBJ2-1, is EPEVTQTPSHQVTQMGQEVILRCVPISNHLYFYWYRQILGQKVEFLVSFYNNEISEKSEIFDDQFSVERPDGSNFTLKIRSTKLEDSAMYFCASGVGTYNEQFFGPGTRLTVL.

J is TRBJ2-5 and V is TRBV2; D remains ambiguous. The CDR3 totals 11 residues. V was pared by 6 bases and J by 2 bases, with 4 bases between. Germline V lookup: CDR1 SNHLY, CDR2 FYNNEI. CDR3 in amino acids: CASRKQETQYF. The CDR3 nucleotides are TGTGCCAGCAGGAAACAAGAGACCCAGTACTTC.

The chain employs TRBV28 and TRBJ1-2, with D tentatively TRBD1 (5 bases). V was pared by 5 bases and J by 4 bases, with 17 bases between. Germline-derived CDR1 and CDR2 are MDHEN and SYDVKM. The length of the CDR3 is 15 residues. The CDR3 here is CASSLLSGTAYGYTF. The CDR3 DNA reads TGTGCCAGCAGTCTACTGTCCGGGACCGCCTATGGCTACACCTTC.

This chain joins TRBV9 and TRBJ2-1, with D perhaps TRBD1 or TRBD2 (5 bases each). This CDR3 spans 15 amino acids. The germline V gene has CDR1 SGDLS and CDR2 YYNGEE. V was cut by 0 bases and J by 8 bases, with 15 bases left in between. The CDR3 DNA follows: TGTGCCAGCAGCGTAGGGTACGGGGCCATGGATGAGCAGTTCTTC. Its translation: CASSVGYGAMDEQFF.

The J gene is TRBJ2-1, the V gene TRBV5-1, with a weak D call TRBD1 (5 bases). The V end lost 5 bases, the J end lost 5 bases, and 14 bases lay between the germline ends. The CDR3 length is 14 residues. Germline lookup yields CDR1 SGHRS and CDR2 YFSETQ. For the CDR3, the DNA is TGCGCCAGCAGGGGCCTGACAGAAAACAATGAGCAGTTCTTC. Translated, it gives CASRGLTENNEQFF.

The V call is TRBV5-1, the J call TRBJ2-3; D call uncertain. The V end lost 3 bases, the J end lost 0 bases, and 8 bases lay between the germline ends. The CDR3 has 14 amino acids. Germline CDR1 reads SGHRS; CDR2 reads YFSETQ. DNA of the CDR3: TGCGCCAGCAGCTCTTCCGTTAGCACAGATACGCAGTATTTT. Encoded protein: CASSSSVSTDTQYF.

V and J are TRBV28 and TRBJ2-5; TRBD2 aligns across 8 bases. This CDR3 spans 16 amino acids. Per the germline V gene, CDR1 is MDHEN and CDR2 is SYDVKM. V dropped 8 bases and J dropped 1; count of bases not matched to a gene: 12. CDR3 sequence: CASDIGNSGTQETQYF. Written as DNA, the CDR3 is TGTGCCAGCGACATAGGGAATAGCGGGACCCAAGAGACCCAGTACTTC.

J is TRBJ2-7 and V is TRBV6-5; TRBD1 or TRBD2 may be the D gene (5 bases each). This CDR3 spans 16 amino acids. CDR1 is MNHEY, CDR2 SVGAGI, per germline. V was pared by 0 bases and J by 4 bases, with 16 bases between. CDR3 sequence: CASSYSTASGRYEQYF. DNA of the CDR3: TGTGCCAGCAGTTACTCGACCGCGTCGGGGCGGTACGAGCAGTACTTC.

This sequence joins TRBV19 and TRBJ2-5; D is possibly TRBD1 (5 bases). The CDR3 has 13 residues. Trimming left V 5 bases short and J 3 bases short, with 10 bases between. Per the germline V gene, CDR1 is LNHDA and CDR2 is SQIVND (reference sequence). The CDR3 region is CASSPQGKETQYF. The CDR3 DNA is TGTGCCAGTAGTCCCCAGGGAAAAGAGACCCAGTACTTC.

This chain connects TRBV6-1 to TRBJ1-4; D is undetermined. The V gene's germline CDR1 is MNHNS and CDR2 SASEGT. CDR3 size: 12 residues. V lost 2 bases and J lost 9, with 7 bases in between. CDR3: CASSEMGQKLFF. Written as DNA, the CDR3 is TGTGCCAGCAGTGAAATGGGTCAAAAACTGTTTTTT.

CDR3 DNA sequence: TGTGCTAGTGGTTTGGGACGAGGCTCTGGAAACACCATATATTTT. Translating gives CASGLGRGSGNTIYF. The chain joins TRBV12-5 to TRBJ1-3; D gene unclear. Germline values: CDR1 LGHNT, CDR2 FRNRAP. V was trimmed by 1 base and J by 0 bases, leaving 7 bases between them. This CDR3 spans 15 amino acids.